This passage covers 15 T cell receptor beta chains from one sample sequenced in a study of blood T cells in healthy people across ages. Using a J-beta primer mix together with a sample-barcoded 5' primer, a second PCR was run for about 6 to 12 cycles. Each CDR3 protein gets one entry after TCRdb re-called the 5' RACE reads with MiXCR. Of about 1.5 million distinct CDR3 sequences detected, around two fifths appear once; the ten largest clones hold roughly 7.9%. The specimen was blood. Every receptor here comes from a woman aged 18-30 years in good health.

Only a few counts were recorded for this clonotype. The rearrangement joins TRBV5-1 to TRBJ2-1; 9 bases line up with TRBD2. Germline values: CDR1 SGHRS, CDR2 YFSETQ. The CDR3 totals 17 residues. The J segment lost 7 bases and the V segment lost 4 bases, leaving 15 bases of the junction unmatched. CDR3 amino acids: CASSKGGLAGKMNEQFF. CDR3 bases: TGCGCCAGCAGCAAGGGAGGGCTAGCGGGAAAGATGAATGAGCAGTTCTTC.

This sequence joins TRBV5-1 and TRBJ2-7; 7 bases match TRBD1. Germline values: CDR1 SGHRS, CDR2 YFSETQ. The CDR3 has 14 amino acids. With 4 bases clipped from V and 1 base from J, the junction kept 5 bases outside the gene matches. The CDR3 protein is CASSARDRSYEQYF. The DNA of the CDR3 is TGCGCCAGCAGCGCCCGGGACAGATCCTACGAGCAGTACTTC.

This sequence joins TRBV2 and TRBJ1-1; the D is unclear. CDR3 length: 13 residues. Germline CDR1 and CDR2: SNHLY and FYNNEI. V was trimmed by 2 bases and J by 11 bases, leaving 15 bases between them. CDR3 nucleotides: TGTGCCAGCAGTGAACCCCCAGACCTTACGGCTTTCTTT. This translates into CASSEPPDLTAFF.

This clonotype was counted a few times. The rearrangement links TRBV20-1 to TRBJ2-5, with TRBD1 identical over 7 bases. The CDR3 runs to 15 residues. Germline loops: CDR1 DFQATT, CDR2 SNEGSKA (reference sequence). With 0 bases clipped from V and 1 base from J, the junction kept 5 bases outside the gene matches. DNA for the CDR3: TGCAGTGCTAGAGATGACAGGGAGATCCAAGAGACCCAGTACTTC. This translates into CSARDDREIQETQYF.

The V call is TRBV7-4, the J call TRBJ2-7; 8 bases are a match to TRBD2. The J call may be in error: the DNA end matches TRBJ2-4 better. The germline V gene has CDR1 SGHVT and CDR2 SQSDAQ. CDR3 length equals 17 residues. CDR3 coding DNA: TGTGCCAGCAGCTCCCATCAGCGGGAGTCCGTCAAAAACATTCAGTACTTC. Translated: CASSSHQRESVKNIQYF.

The V and J genes are TRBV4-2 and TRBJ2-7; TRBD2 aligns across 7 bases. V trimming: 2 bases; J trimming: 3 bases; junction bases outside the gene matches: 10. The germline CDR1 and CDR2 sequences are LGHNA and YNFKEQ. The CDR3 extends over 16 amino acids. The CDR3 nucleotides are TGTGCCAGCAGCCAAACTACTAGCGCCACTCTCTACGAGCAGTACTTC. Protein: CASSQTTSATLYEQYF.

This clonotype has only a few counts. The gene calls are TRBV28 and TRBJ1-1; no firm D call. CDR3 length: 12 amino acids. Germline V lookup: CDR1 MDHEN, CDR2 SYDVKM. V lost 5 bases and J 3 bases, leaving 7 bases between the germline ends. DNA of the CDR3: TGTGCCAGCAGTGCACGTTACACTGAAGCTTTCTTT. Encoded protein: CASSARYTEAFF. Full variable domain (remainder filled in from reference TRBV28 and TRBJ1-1): DVKVTQSSRYLVKRTGEKVFLECVQDMDHENMFWYRQDPGLGLRLIYFSYDVKMKEKGDIPEGYSVSREKKERFSLILESASTNQTSMYLCASSARYTEAFFGQGTRLTVV.

The rearrangement links TRBV20-1 to TRBJ1-1; no firm D call. Trimming left V 6 bases short and J 2 bases short, with 10 bases between. This CDR3 is 12 amino acids long. Germline CDR1 and CDR2: DFQATT and SNEGSKA (reference sequence). This CDR3 reads CSAITANTEAFF. CDR3 sequence (DNA): TGCAGTGCCATTACAGCCAACACTGAAGCTTTCTTT.

V usage is TRBV6-5 and J usage is TRBJ2-1; TRBD1 or TRBD2 may be the D gene (6 bases each). The CDR3 is 14 amino acids. The V gene lost 7 bases and the J gene lost 6 bases, with 16 bases spanning the gap. Germline lookup yields CDR1 MNHEY and CDR2 SVGAGI. The CDR3 bases are TGTGCCAGCAACCCCGGGGGCACTTGCAATGAGCAGTTCTTC. It encodes CASNPGGTCNEQFF.

This chain connects TRBV27 to TRBJ2-1; tentative D call: TRBD1 (6 bases). Germline values: CDR1 MNHEY, CDR2 SMNVEV (reference sequence). V lost 1 base and J lost 5, with 9 bases in between. CDR3 length: 14 residues. The CDR3 nucleotides are TGTGCCAGCAGTTTATTACAGGGCAACAATGAGCAGTTCTTC. Translated, it gives CASSLLQGNNEQFF.

This chain joins TRBV29-1 and TRBJ2-4; 11 positions match TRBD1. There are 15 residues in the CDR3. V shed 1 base, J shed 5 bases, and the junction held 4 bases outside the gene matches. Germline V gives CDR1 SQVTM, CDR2 ANQGSEA. In nucleotides, the CDR3 is TGCAGCGTTGAAGGGACAGGGGGCGCGGAAAACATTCAGTACTTC. It yields the protein CSVEGTGGAENIQYF.

This rearrangement joins TRBV29-1 to TRBJ2-7; weak D call: TRBD1 (6 bases). The CDR3 covers 14 residues. CDR1 and CDR2 from the germline V gene are SQVTM and ANQGSEA. The V end lost 5 bases, the J end lost 1 base, and 15 bases lay between the germline ends. CDR3 protein: CSVSGGAGSYEQYF. The CDR3 coding sequence is TGCAGCGTTAGTGGGGGCGCGGGTTCCTACGAGCAGTACTTC.

The chain uses TRBV20-1 and TRBJ2-3, with 11 bases fitting TRBD2. CDR3 size: 14 residues. The junction had 4 bases not matched to a gene; V was cut back by 4 bases and J by 4 bases. The germline CDR1 and CDR2 sequences are DFQATT and SNEGSKA (reference sequence). In nucleotides, the CDR3 is TGCAGTGCTATAGCGGGAGGGCCTGCAGATACGCAGTATTTT. This gives the protein CSAIAGGPADTQYF.

This chain connects TRBV6-1 to TRBJ1-2, with a possible D match to TRBD1 (6 bases). The CDR3 spans 16 residues. Between the trimmed V and J ends, which lost 5 bases and 0 bases, there was a span of 16 bases. The germline V gene encodes CDR1 MNHNS and CDR2 SASEGT. The CDR3 coding sequence is TGTGCCAGCAGTATTACTTGGACAGTTACTAACTATGGCTACACCTTC. Amino acid sequence: CASSITWTVTNYGYTF.

This clonotype was seen more than once but under ten times. The chain joins TRBV20-1 to TRBJ2-1; 7 bases agree with TRBD1. The CDR3 spans 12 residues. With V trimmed by 3 bases and J by 7 bases, 3 bases remained unmatched. Looked up from germline, CDR1 is DFQATT and CDR2 is SNEGSKA (reference sequence). This CDR3 is CSASTRGNEQFF. CDR3 coding DNA: TGCAGTGCTAGCACCAGGGGGAATGAGCAGTTCTTC.